This is a list of T cell receptor beta chains from one sample in a study of Graves' ophthalmopathy and Graves' hyperthyroidism. TCRdb reanalysed the multiplex PCR reads using MiXCR and keeps one entry per CDR3 protein. Here the sample spans about half a million distinct CDR3 sequences, around 14% being singletons. Sequenced input: blood. These receptors were collected from a woman aged 30 to 39 with Graves' ophthalmopathy. Both conserved end residues are part of each CDR3. A D gene is named only where the DNA matches it firmly. Some rows mark clone size as missing; the rest say once, few, many or name a class of expanded clone.

D	J	size	V	length	DNA	CDR3
.	TRBJ2-7	many	TRBV7-2	15	TGTGCCAGCAGCTCGAGAGGGGGAATGTCCTACGAGCAGTACTTC	CASSSRGGMSYEQYF
.	TRBJ1-5	many	TRBV20-1	13	TGCAGTGCTAGGGGAGAGGGGGGTCAGCCCCAGCATTTT	CSARGEGGQPQHF
.	TRBJ1-5	many	TRBV2	15	TGTGCCAGCAGATTACGTAGAAATAGCAATCAGCCCCAGCATTTT	CASRLRRNSNQPQHF
TRBD1	TRBJ2-7	many	TRBV20-1	15	TGCAGTGCTAGAGGTACAGGGGAAGTTATGCGCGAGCAGTACTTC	CSARGTGEVMREQYF
TRBD1	TRBJ2-7	many	TRBV6-1	14	TGTGCCAGCAGTAGGTATAGGGACAGGGGCGAGCAGTACTTC	CASSRYRDRGEQYF
TRBD1	TRBJ2-7	many	TRBV5-1	18	TGCGCCAGCAGCTTGTGGGGGACAGGGGAACAGATCCCCTACGAGCAGTACTTC	CASSLWGTGEQIPYEQYF
TRBD1	TRBJ1-1	.	TRBV13	15	TGTGCCAGCAGCCCACAGGGGGCGAGAGAAACTGAAGCTTTCTTT	CASSPQGARETEAFF
TRBD1	TRBJ2-2	few	TRBV6-7	19	TGTGCCAGCAGTTACCCGGCACAGGGGCTCGTAGCGAACACCGGGGAGCTGTTTTTT	CASSYPAQGLVANTGELFF
.	TRBJ1-1	many	TRBV6-1	15	TGCGCCAGCAGTGAAGAGGCAGGGTTTGGCACTGAAGCTTTCTTT	CASSEEAGFGTEAFF
.	TRBJ2-7	many	TRBV6-1	14	TGTGCCAGCAGGACCAGGGGGGTGTCCTACGAGCAGTACTTC	CASRTRGVSYEQYF
.	TRBJ1-1	many	TRBV7-2	13	TGTGCCAGCAGCTTAATCGGGAACACTGAAGCTTTCTTT	CASSLIGNTEAFF
.	TRBJ2-1	.	TRBV6-1	13	TGTGCCAGCAGTGAAGCCTCGCTTGGGAAGCAGTTCTTC	CASSEASLGKQFF
TRBD1	TRBJ1-5	few	TRBV27	16	TGTGCCAGCAGTTCCTACCGGGACAGGGACCATCAGCCCCAGCATTTT	CASSSYRDRDHQPQHF
TRBD1	TRBJ2-7	many	TRBV5-1	15	TGCGCCAGCAGCTTGGCCGGGACAGAGCCCTACGAGCAGTACTTC	CASSLAGTEPYEQYF
.	TRBJ1-6	many	TRBV28	14	TGTGCCAGCAGTAAAGGACAGCCAAATTCACCCCTCCACTTT	CASSKGQPNSPLHF
.	TRBJ1-1	.	TRBV9	15	TGTGCCAGCAGCGGAAAAGGAGGGAGCTTAACTGAAGCTTTCTTT	CASSGKGGSLTEAFF
.	TRBJ2-7	many	TRBV9	13	TGTGCCAGCAGCGCCGGACATCTCTACGAGCAGTACTTC	CASSAGHLYEQYF
TRBD2	TRBJ2-7	few	TRBV7-8	15	TGTGCCAGCAGCTTGGGGACTAGCGGGGTTCTCGAGCAGTACTTC	CASSLGTSGVLEQYF
.	TRBJ2-7	many	TRBV12-3/TRBV12-4	14	TGTGCCAGCACCCTTGGGTCTAGCTCCTACGAGCAGTACTTC	CASTLGSSSYEQYF
TRBD2	TRBJ2-7	many	TRBV5-1	16	TGCGCCAGCAGCACCGGGACTAGCGTAATTTCCTACGAGCAGTACTTC	CASSTGTSVISYEQYF